This entry lists 25 T cell receptor beta chains sequenced from one sample in a study of OX40 agonist ivuxolimab in advanced cancers. Sequencing was performed with immunoSEQ multiplex PCR; in TCRdb, only in-frame clones are kept and a portion is missing. The table has 35,000 or so clones, approximately 78% seen once; the top ten hold around 1.9%. Sequences were derived from CD4+ or CD8+ T cells sorted from blood, sampled in a trial of the OX40 agonist ivuxolimab. Every receptor here comes from an adult with an advanced solid tumor such as melanoma, head and neck, liver or kidney cancer.

The V gene is TRBV11-2, the J gene TRBJ1-1, with 11 bases matching TRBD1. V dropped 5 bases and J dropped 4; count of bases not matched to a gene: 15. Germline values: CDR1 SGHAT, CDR2 FQNNGV. The length of the CDR3 is 18 residues. In DNA form, the CDR3 reads TGTGCCAGCAGCACCCCGCGTGGGACAGGGGGTCGCGGCACTGAAGCTTTCTTT. Amino acid sequence: CASSTPRGTGGRGTEAFF.

J is TRBJ2-5 and V is TRBV5-1, with D uncertain. The germline V gene encodes CDR1 SGHRS and CDR2 YFSETQ. The ends were cut back, 0 bases at V and 1 base at J, with 1 base in the middle. The CDR3 has 12 residues. In nucleotides, the CDR3 is TGCGCCAGCAGCTTGGTCCAAGAGACCCAGTACTTC. Its protein is CASSLVQETQYF.

The chain uses TRBV9 and TRBJ2-7; 9 bases agree with TRBD2. The germline V gene encodes CDR1 SGDLS and CDR2 YYNGEE. V was pared by 1 base and J by 1 base, with 3 bases of the junction left unmatched. CDR3 length: 15 residues. The CDR3 loop reads CASSVTSGGSYEQYF. The CDR3 DNA sequence: TGTGCCAGCAGCGTAACAAGCGGGGGGTCCTACGAGCAGTACTTC.

The V call is TRBV27, the J call TRBJ2-5; 7 bases map to TRBD1. The CDR3 contains 16 residues. Trimming at V came to 7 bases and at J to 5 bases, leaving 16 bases not matched to a gene. From germline, CDR1 is MNHEY and CDR2 SMNVEV (reference sequence). DNA for the CDR3: TGTGCCAGCAAGTCTGGCGCACAGGGGATTGGGGAGACCCAGTACTTC. Its translation: CASKSGAQGIGETQYF.

CDR3 nucleotides: TGTGCCTGGAGTGTAAAGGCTCCAGTGAACACTGAAGCTTTCTTT. Translating it yields CAWSVKAPVNTEAFF. The genes are TRBV30 and TRBJ1-1; D gene ambiguous. V lost 0 bases, J lost 0 bases, and 11 bases lay in between. Germline V gene sequence: CDR1 GTSNPN, CDR2 SVGIG (reference sequence). The CDR3 length is 15 residues.

V is TRBV19 and J is TRBJ1-1; no reliable D call. The CDR3 sequence is 15 residues long. V lost 5 bases, J lost 1 base, and 14 bases lay in between. The V gene's germline CDR1 is LNHDA and CDR2 SQIVND (reference sequence). The CDR3 DNA is TGTGCCAGTAGTCCCCTTCGTAATTCGAACACTGAAGCTTTCTTT. Translating it yields CASSPLRNSNTEAFF. The whole variable domain, remainder taken from reference TRBV19 and TRBJ1-1, is DGGITQSPKYLFRKEGQNVTLSCEQNLNHDAMYWYRQDPGQGLRLIYYSQIVNDFQKGDIAEGYSVSREKKESFPLTVTSAQKNPTAFYLCASSPLRNSNTEAFFGQGTRLTVV.

CDR3 sequence: CASSYNLMWGYGYTF. In nucleotides, the CDR3 is TGTGCCAGCAGTTACAACTTAATGTGGGGCTATGGCTACACCTTC. This chain joins TRBV6-7 and TRBJ1-2; D remains unclear. TRBV6-7 is annotated as an ORF whose role is uncertain. The CDR3 spans 15 residues. Trimming took off 2 bases at V and 4 bases at J, with 14 bases between the two ends.

This chain connects TRBV28 to TRBJ2-5, with D possibly matching TRBD2 (7 bases). V was shortened by 2 bases and J by 9 bases, with 19 bases between the two germline ends. Per germline, CDR1 MDHEN and CDR2 SYDVKM. The CDR3 extends over 15 amino acids. CDR3 coding DNA: TGTGCCAGCAGTTTAGGGGGGGGGCCGTCGTTTGCCCAGTACTTC. Its protein product is CASSLGGGPSFAQYF.

The chain has TRBV19 and TRBJ2-2; maybe TRBD1 (6 bases). The CDR3 is made up of 14 amino acids. Germline assignment: CDR1 LNHDA and CDR2 SQIVND (reference sequence). The V end was cut by 6 bases, the J end by 3 bases, with 11 bases between. The CDR3 loop reads CASRVGQYTGELFF. CDR3 DNA sequence: TGTGCCAGTAGAGTCGGACAGTACACCGGGGAGCTGTTTTTT.

CDR3 loop: CMGRLSTDTQYF. Written as DNA, the CDR3 is TGCATGGGCCGACTCTCCACAGATACGCAGTATTTT. The chain is built from TRBV29-1 and TRBJ2-3; D ambiguous. The CDR3 consists of 12 residues. CDR1 SQVTM and CDR2 ANQGSEA come from the germline V gene.

CDR3 protein: CASRTRPGLEETQYF. CDR3 in DNA: TGTGCCAGCAGGACCCGACCGGGACTAGAAGAGACCCAGTACTTC. J is TRBJ2-5 and V is TRBV2; 8 bases are shared with TRBD2. With 6 bases clipped from V and 3 bases from J, the junction kept 9 bases outside the gene matches. CDR1 is SNHLY, CDR2 FYNNEI, per germline. This CDR3 region has 15 residues. Supplemented by reference TRBV2 and TRBJ2-5, the full variable domain reads EPEVTQTPSHQVTQMGQEVILRCVPISNHLYFYWYRQILGQKVEFLVSFYNNEISEKSEIFDDQFSVERPDGSNFTLKIRSTKLEDSAMYFCASRTRPGLEETQYFGPGTRLLVL.

This chain joins TRBV27 and TRBJ1-5; no clear D gene. With 3 bases removed from V and 0 bases from J, the gap between germline ends came to 15 bases. The CDR3 spans 17 residues. Looked up from germline, CDR1 is MNHEY and CDR2 is SMNVEV (reference sequence). The CDR3 coding sequence is TGTGCCAGCAGTTTCAAGAGGCCGCGACTTAGCAATCAGCCCCAGCATTTT. Its translation: CASSFKRPRLSNQPQHF.

The table lists this clone with a few counts. CDR3 DNA sequence: TGCGCCAGCAGCTTGGTTAGCGGGGTTAACAATGAGCAGTTCTTC. Amino acid sequence: CASSLVSGVNNEQFF. The chain links TRBV5-1 to TRBJ2-1; 8 nucleotides match TRBD2. With 0 bases clipped from V and 5 bases from J, the junction kept 4 bases outside the gene matches. Germline V gene data show CDR1 as SGHRS and CDR2 as YFSETQ. The CDR3 has 15 residues.

The chain couples TRBV10-3 to TRBJ1-1; no firm D call. Trimming left V 3 bases short and J 3 bases short, with 8 bases between. The CDR3 covers 13 residues. Per the germline V gene, CDR1 is ENHRY and CDR2 is SYGVKD. CDR3 coding DNA: TGTGCCATCAGTGACAGCTGGGACACTGAAGCTTTCTTT. Amino acid sequence: CAISDSWDTEAFF.

The chain links TRBV13 to TRBJ2-3; D is unresolved. Germline CDR1 reads PRHDT; CDR2 reads FYEKMQ (reference sequence). V lost 7 bases to trimming and J lost 6 bases, with 17 bases between them. CDR3 length equals 14 residues. CDR3 sequence reads: CASKPNPGSDTQYF. CDR3 in DNA: TGTGCCAGCAAACCCAACCCAGGCTCTGATACGCAGTATTTT. The complete variable domain, with remaining parts taken from reference TRBV13 and TRBJ2-3, reads AAGVIQSPRHLIKEKRETATLKCYPIPRHDTVYWYQQGPGQDPQFLISFYEKMQSDKGSIPDRFSAQQFSDYHSELNMSSLELGDSALYFCASKPNPGSDTQYFGPGTRLTVL.

The chain links TRBV7-8 to TRBJ2-7; D call uncertain. The CDR3 runs 14 residues. Trimming removed 1 base from V and 0 bases from J, with 7 bases in between. From germline, CDR1 is SGHVS and CDR2 FQNEAQ. The CDR3 here is CASSLGPSSYEQYF. CDR3 coding DNA: TGTGCCAGCAGCTTAGGGCCTAGCTCCTACGAGCAGTACTTC. Full variable domain (outside the CDR3, taken from reference TRBV7-8 and TRBJ2-7): GAGVSQSPRYKVAKRGQDVALRCDPISGHVSLFWYQQALGQGPEFLTYFQNEAQLDKSGLPSDRFFAERPEGSVSTLKIQRTQQEDSAVYLCASSLGPSSYEQYFGPGTRLTVT.

The rearrangement links TRBV6-4 to TRBJ2-7; TRBD1 agrees at 9 bases. The CDR3 has 16 amino acids. Germline loops: CDR1 MRHNA, CDR2 SNTAGT. The ends lost 5 bases at V and 5 bases at J; junction bases unmatched: 13. CDR3: CASSKRWGQGLNEQYF. The DNA of the CDR3 is TGTGCCAGCAGTAAACGATGGGGACAGGGTCTGAACGAGCAGTACTTC.

The CDR3 DNA reads as TGTGCCAGCAGCAGGGCCTCTAACTATGGCTACACCTTC. Encoded protein: CASSRASNYGYTF. The chain carries TRBV6-5 and TRBJ1-2; D might be TRBD1 (5 bases). V shed 6 bases and J shed 0 bases, with 8 bases lying between them. The CDR3 loop spans 13 amino acids. Germline V CDR1 and CDR2: MNHEY, SVGAGI.

The chain has TRBV6-1 and TRBJ2-3; TRBD1 aligns across 8 bases. The germline V gene encodes CDR1 MNHNS and CDR2 SASEGT. The CDR3 has 15 residues. V shed 6 bases and J 4 bases; nucleotides not matched to a gene: 9. The CDR3 nucleotides read TGTGCCAGCAGCGACAGGGGACACGTGTCAGATACGCAGTATTTT. Translating gives CASSDRGHVSDTQYF.

This clone was seen a single time. The chain carries TRBV19 and TRBJ2-3, with no clear D. V gave up 4 bases and J gave up 2 bases, with 13 bases separating them. CDR3 length: 15 residues. CDR1 is LNHDA, CDR2 SQIVND, per germline (reference sequence). The DNA for the CDR3 is TGTGCCAGTAGTACCGCCCTCGGGTACACAGATACGCAGTATTTT. This translates into CASSTALGYTDTQYF.

The chain couples TRBV2 to TRBJ1-5, with TRBD1 as a possible D gene (5 bases). V was shortened by 5 bases and J by 5 bases, with 16 bases between the two germline ends. The CDR3 length is 15 residues. Germline V gene data show CDR1 as SNHLY and CDR2 as FYNNEI. CDR3 nucleotide sequence: TGTGCCAGCAGTCAAGGGTGGGGGGGAGATCAGCCCCAGCATTTT. This codes for CASSQGWGGDQPQHF.

The gene calls are TRBV10-3 and TRBJ1-6; maybe TRBD1 (5 bases). The ends were cut back, 3 bases at V and 5 bases at J, with 17 bases in the middle. Germline V gene data show CDR1 as ENHRY and CDR2 as SYGVKD. The CDR3 has 17 amino acids. The CDR3: CAISDDPWGSNNSPLHF. The CDR3 DNA sequence: TGTGCCATCAGTGATGACCCCTGGGGCAGCAATAATTCACCCCTCCACTTT.

The CDR3 DNA is TGTGCCTGGAGTGTACACAGTTGGCAGCCCCAGCATTTT. As protein: CAWSVHSWQPQHF. The chain employs TRBV30 and TRBJ1-5; D remains unclear. Germline V gives CDR1 GTSNPN, CDR2 SVGIG (reference sequence). The V end was cut by 0 bases, the J end by 7 bases, with 10 bases between. The CDR3 sequence is 13 residues long.

The V gene is TRBV28, the J gene TRBJ2-1, with no clear D. The germline gives CDR1 MDHEN, CDR2 SYDVKM. The CDR3 totals 10 residues. Trimming cost V 7 bases and J 6 bases, with 4 bases left between them. The CDR3, as DNA: TGTGCCAGCAACATCAATGAGCAGTTCTTC. As protein: CASNINEQFF.

The gene calls are TRBV7-3 and TRBJ1-2, with a weak D call TRBD1 (6 bases). CDR1 and CDR2 (germline): SGHTA, FQGTGA. The V and J ends lost 1 base and 6 bases respectively, with 9 bases between them. The CDR3 has 13 amino acids. The CDR3 nucleotides are TGTGCCAGCAGCTTAATGGCAGGGGATGGCTACACCTTC. Residues: CASSLMAGDGYTF.